The clone carrying this TCR beta chain appeared a few times. The sample contains more than one DNA sequence encoding this CDR3. The data belong to a study of CD8+ T cells in alopecia areata. Treatment in this sample: oral pan-JAK inhibitor, 5-10 mg twice daily. Collected material from alopecia areata patients comprised lesional scalp punch biopsies and peripheral blood. Sorting of PBMCs yielded the CD4+ and CD8+ T cells. There are 13 residues in the CDR3. V lost 0 bases, J lost 2 bases, and 4 bases lay in between. In germline, CDR1 is SGHTA, CDR2 FQGNSA. cDNA prepared by RNA extraction and subsequent reverse transcription served as the template for sequencing. TCRdb's table, derived via immunoSEQ multiplex PCR, lists solely in-frame clones and lacks some. The table includes under 150,000 clones, approximately 60% detected once.

The chain recombines TRBV7-2 with TRBJ2-5, with D uncertain. The material sequenced was CD4+ T cells sorted from blood, taken at week 4, from a patient treated with tofacitinib. The receptor was isolated from a human donor with alopecia areata. This chain's CDR3 is CASSLASQETQYF. The CDR3 DNA reads as TGTGCCAGCAGCTTAGCCTCACAAGAGACCCAGTACTTC.